A single sample gave rise to the 8 T cell receptor beta chains below, sequenced in a study of control samples from healthy donors and cancer patients. Generated by immunoSEQ multiplex PCR, the TCRdb table keeps only in-frame clones and is missing some. The table includes under 80,000 clones, over 70% detected once. Sequenced sample: blood. All receptors derive from a man aged 50-60 years in good health.

Only one count was recorded for this clone. J is TRBJ1-2 and V is TRBV11-2, with a possible D match to TRBD1 (6 bases). The CDR3 is 15 residues long. Per germline, CDR1 SGHAT and CDR2 FQNNGV. Trimming took 2 bases from V and 6 from J, leaving 16 bases between them. The CDR3 DNA reads as TGTGCCAGCAGCTTATTCGGTAACAGGGAGGATGGCTACACCTTC. As protein: CASSLFGNREDGYTF.

The V call is TRBV13, the J call TRBJ2-5, with TRBD2 matching 12 bases. There are 16 residues in the CDR3. Germline-derived CDR1 and CDR2 are PRHDT and FYEKMQ (reference sequence). Trimming at V came to 3 bases and at J to 6 bases, leaving 8 bases not matched to a gene. CDR3 bases: TGTGCCAGCAGCTTTAAGCTAGCGGGAGGGCTACAGACCCAGTACTTC. Translating gives CASSFKLAGGLQTQYF.

The V gene is TRBV7-7, the J gene TRBJ2-7; TRBD1 agrees at 9 bases. CDR1 SSHAT and CDR2 FNYEAQ come from the germline V gene (reference sequence). With 5 bases clipped from V and 6 bases from J, the junction kept 8 bases outside the gene matches. The CDR3 is 14 residues long. CDR3 residues: CASSPGTGPGEQYF. The DNA of the CDR3 is TGTGCCAGCAGCCCTGGGACAGGGCCCGGCGAGCAGTACTTC.

V usage is TRBV4-2 and J usage is TRBJ2-1; 7 bases map to TRBD2. The CDR3 loop spans 16 amino acids. J was trimmed by 4 bases and V by 3 bases; bases with no gene match: 9. In germline, CDR1 is LGHNA, CDR2 YNFKEQ. CDR3 region: CASSQGLGGVYNEQFF. CDR3 sequence (DNA): TGTGCCAGCAGCCAGGGCTTGGGGGGGGTATACAATGAGCAGTTCTTC.

The chain links TRBV9 to TRBJ2-1, with D possibly being TRBD2 (6 bases). The germline V and J ends were trimmed by 3 bases and 4 bases, with 17 bases remaining between them. The V gene's germline CDR1 is SGDLS and CDR2 YYNGEE. The CDR3 extends over 16 amino acids. The CDR3 reads CASSDTRDWIYNEQFF. As DNA, the CDR3 is TGTGCCAGCAGCGATACCCGGGACTGGATATACAATGAGCAGTTCTTC. Using reference TRBV9 and TRBJ2-1 for the parts outside the CDR3, the full variable domain is DSGVTQTPKHLITATGQRVTLRCSPRSGDLSVYWYQQSLDQGLQFLIQYYNGEERAKGNILERFSAQQFPDLHSELNLSSLELGDSALYFCASSDTRDWIYNEQFFGPGTRLTVL.

The chain links TRBV5-5 to TRBJ2-1; D is undetermined. The germline V gene has CDR1 SGHKS and CDR2 YYEKEE (reference sequence). CDR3 length: 15 residues. V lost 0 bases, J lost 3 bases, and 10 bases lay in between. This chain's CDR3 is CASSLDGLDYNEQFF. The CDR3 DNA reads TGTGCCAGCAGCTTGGACGGATTAGACTACAATGAGCAGTTCTTC.

In nucleotides, the CDR3 is TGTGCCAGCTCACCGGTCGTGGGTAGCGAGCAAGAGACCCAGTACTTC. It codes for CASSPVVGSEQETQYF. The chain combines TRBV18 with TRBJ2-5, with D possibly TRBD2 on 5 matching bases. This CDR3 contains 16 residues. Trimming pared 3 bases from V and 2 bases from J, leaving 16 bases between. CDR1 is KGHSH, CDR2 LQKENI, per germline.

The rearrangement links TRBV6-6 to TRBJ2-1; 8 nucleotides match TRBD1. Per germline, CDR1 MNHNY and CDR2 SVGAGI (reference sequence). This CDR3 is built from 16 residues. V lost 6 bases to trimming and J lost 2 bases; unmatched junction nucleotides: 9. This CDR3 is CASSTLGTGPYNEQFF. The CDR3, as DNA: TGTGCCAGCAGCACACTGGGGACAGGCCCCTACAATGAGCAGTTCTTC.